This TCR beta chain appears in the sequencing data of a study of PD-1 blockade in classical Hodgkin lymphoma. This CDR3 region has 15 residues. The germline CDR1 and CDR2 sequences are SNHLY and FYNNEI. The V end lost 4 bases, the J end lost 4 bases, and 14 bases lay between the germline ends. Time point of the sample: cycle 4 day 1 (C4D1), after more than 5 weeks of nivolumab. Each patient relapsed following autologous stem cell transplantation, and prior brentuximab vedotin exposure differed. Data came from immunoSEQ multiplex PCR; TCRdb stores just in-frame clones and leaves some out. The repertoire holds 5,500 to 8,500 clones, roughly 85% seen once, with roughly 30% in the top ten.

The V call is TRBV2, the J call TRBJ1-5, with TRBD1 as a possible D gene (5 bases). This specimen was peripheral blood mononuclear cells (PBMCs), taken before the fourth cycle of nivolumab. The receptor was isolated from a human donor with classical Hodgkin lymphoma. The CDR3 loop is CASSVGQGGNQPQHF. As DNA, the CDR3 is TGTGCCAGCAGTGTAGGCCAGGGAGGGAATCAGCCCCAGCATTTT.